The TCR beta chain described here comes from a study of control samples from healthy donors and cancer patients. Clones were sequenced by immunoSEQ multiplex PCR, and TCRdb holds only the in-frame ones, with some missing. The sample has approximately 160,000 clones, 93% seen once; the top ten hold over 4%. This CDR3 region has 14 residues. Trimming removed 4 bases from V and 3 bases from J; junction bases left unmatched: 5. Per germline, CDR1 LNHDA and CDR2 SQIVND (reference sequence). The chain is built from TRBV19 and TRBJ2-7; 8 bases line up with TRBD1. The origin of this receptor is a woman aged 55-70 years in good health. The specimen sequenced was blood. The CDR3 DNA sequence: TGTGCCAGTAGTAGGGCGGACAGGGTCTACGAGCAGTACTTC. It translates to CASSRADRVYEQYF. Looking up the rest from reference TRBV19 and TRBJ2-7 gives the full variable domain: DGGITQSPKYLFRKEGQNVTLSCEQNLNHDAMYWYRQDPGQGLRLIYYSQIVNDFQKGDIAEGYSVSREKKESFPLTVTSAQKNPTAFYLCASSRADRVYEQYFGPGTRLTVT.